Each of the 16 T cell receptor beta chains below was sequenced from the same sample in a study of vaccination and CD4 T cells after COVID-19. Noted treatment: roughly nine-day PBMC culture with coronavirus spike peptide pools or control peptides (ViraFEST assay). The antigens these receptors bind are not known. The Oncomine TCR Beta short-read assay sequenced DNA from cultured CD4+ T cells. TCRdb reprocessed the PCR reads with MiXCR, giving one entry per CDR3 protein. The table records approximately 16,000 distinct CDR3 sequences, 36% of them present only once. This specimen consisted of CD4+ T cells from blood, cultured in vitro, obtained before SARS-CoV-2 vaccination. The receptors derive from a human donor who received a COVID-19 vaccine.

This clonotype occurred a few times. V and J are TRBV25-1 and TRBJ2-5; 8 bases map to TRBD1. This CDR3 contains 16 residues. Germline-derived CDR1 and CDR2 are MGHDK and SYGVNS. V lost 2 bases, J lost 4 bases, and 9 bases stayed unmatched. The CDR3 DNA sequence: TGTGCCAGCAGTGAAAGTGGTGGACAGGGTGGAGAGACCCAGTACTTC. It translates to CASSESGGQGGETQYF.

The J gene is TRBJ2-3, the V gene TRBV5-6; D possibly uses TRBD1 or TRBD2 (5 bases each). The CDR3 contains 14 residues. CDR1 is SGHDT, CDR2 YYEEEE, per germline. V shed 0 bases and J shed 5 bases, with 10 bases lying between them. CDR3 coding DNA: TGTGCCAGCAGCTTGGCCCTGGGGGTAGATACGCAGTATTTT. Translated, it gives CASSLALGVDTQYF. Looking up the rest from reference TRBV5-6 and TRBJ2-3 gives the full variable domain: DAGVTQSPTHLIKTRGQQVTLRCSPKSGHDTVSWYQQALGQGPQFIFQYYEEEERQRGNFPDRFSGHQFPNYSSELNVNALLLGDSALYLCASSLALGVDTQYFGPGTRLTVL.

This clonotype was picked up one time. V is TRBV6-1 and J is TRBJ1-4; TRBD1 matches 9 bases. The CDR3 extends over 16 amino acids. The junction had 8 bases not matched to a gene; V was cut back by 4 bases and J by 5 bases. Germline loops: CDR1 MNHNS, CDR2 SASEGT. CDR3 sequence: CASSAELDRGNEKLFF. CDR3 sequence (DNA): TGTGCCAGCAGTGCAGAGCTGGACAGGGGAAATGAAAAACTGTTTTTT.

The rearrangement links TRBV10-1 to TRBJ2-2, with 12 bases matching TRBD2. The CDR3 has 17 residues. The germline gives CDR1 WNHNN, CDR2 SYGVQD (reference sequence). J was trimmed by 3 bases and V by 2 bases; bases with no gene match: 4. CDR3 loop: CASSETSGGTYTGELFF. The CDR3 nucleotides are TGCGCCAGCAGTGAGACTAGCGGGGGGACCTACACCGGGGAGCTGTTTTTT.

There are a few counts of this clonotype. The chain is built from TRBV6-1 and TRBJ1-2; 7 positions agree with TRBD1. The CDR3 is made up of 14 amino acids. V was pared by 3 bases and J by 1 base, with 2 bases of the junction left unmatched. CDR1 is MNHNS and CDR2 is SASEGT in the germline V gene. CDR3 protein: CASSDYRGNYGYTF. In DNA form, the CDR3 reads TGTGCCAGCAGTGATTACAGGGGTAACTATGGCTACACCTTC.

The V call is TRBV5-1, the J call TRBJ2-5; tentative D call: TRBD1 (6 bases). Germline lookup yields CDR1 SGHRS and CDR2 YFSETQ. CDR3 size: 14 residues. Trimming removed 4 bases from V and 5 bases from J, with 15 bases in between. The CDR3 sequence is CASSGTGPGETQYF. The CDR3 nucleotides are TGCGCCAGCAGCGGAACAGGGCCGGGGGAGACCCAGTACTTC.

This clonotype has a handful of counts. The chain carries TRBV20-1 and TRBJ1-6, with D hard to call. The V gene lost 6 bases and the J gene lost 10 bases, with 22 bases spanning the gap. CDR3 length: 15 residues. Germline V gene data show CDR1 as DFQATT and CDR2 as SNEGSKA (reference sequence). CDR3 DNA: TGCAGTGCCACCGTCGGAGCCACACTCAAATCACCCCTCCACTTT. It yields the protein CSATVGATLKSPLHF.

This clonotype has only a few counts. V gene TRBV7-9 combines with J gene TRBJ2-3, with D maybe TRBD2 (7 bases). CDR1 and CDR2 (germline): SEHNR, FQNEAQ (reference sequence). Trimming removed 5 bases from V and 3 bases from J, with 12 bases in between. The CDR3 has 14 residues. Here the CDR3 DNA reads TGTGCCAGCAGCCCGGGGGGCCGTACAGATACGCAGTATTTT. Translated: CASSPGGRTDTQYF.

The CDR3 DNA reads as TGCAGTGCTAGCGGACAGGGACGCACAGATACGCAGTATTTT. It yields the protein CSASGQGRTDTQYF. The V gene is TRBV20-1, the J gene TRBJ2-3, with 8 bases fitting TRBD1. V gave up 3 bases and J gave up 1 base; unmatched junction bases: 3. The CDR3 runs to 14 residues. Germline V gene lookup returns CDR1 DFQATT and CDR2 SNEGSKA (reference sequence).

This clonotype showed up just a few times. The chain uses TRBV7-8 and TRBJ1-6; 9 bases line up with TRBD1. Trimming at V came to 3 bases and at J to 7 bases, leaving 4 bases not matched to a gene. CDR3 size: 15 residues. CDR1 SGHVS and CDR2 FQNEAQ come from the germline V gene. This CDR3 reads CASSLGQGPNSPLHF. CDR3 DNA sequence: TGTGCCAGCAGCTTGGGACAGGGTCCGAATTCACCCCTCCACTTT.

The rearrangement joins TRBV7-2 to TRBJ2-7, with D possibly TRBD1 on 5 matching bases. From germline, CDR1 is SGHTA and CDR2 FQGNSA. There are 12 residues in the CDR3. V was pared by 1 base and J by 6 bases, with 7 bases between. The CDR3 here is CASSLVTAEQYF. The CDR3 nucleotides are TGTGCCAGCAGCTTAGTGACAGCCGAGCAGTACTTC.

This clonotype was counted between two and nine times. CDR3 sequence: CSARVGGAANYGYTF. The CDR3 nucleotides read TGCAGTGCTAGAGTGGGGGGGGCAGCTAACTATGGCTACACCTTC. The chain links TRBV20-1 to TRBJ1-2; TRBD1 is a possible D gene (6 bases). This CDR3 is built from 15 residues. Trimming removed 1 base from V and 0 bases from J, with 12 bases in between. The germline gives CDR1 DFQATT, CDR2 SNEGSKA (reference sequence).

This clonotype has just a few counts. The V gene is TRBV6-4, the J gene TRBJ2-2; TRBD1 matches 8 bases. CDR3 length: 14 residues. Germline assignment: CDR1 MRHNA and CDR2 SNTAGT. The V segment lost 8 bases and the J segment 0 bases; nucleotides outside the gene matches: 2. The CDR3 protein is CASRDRTNTGELFF. DNA for the CDR3: TGTGCCAGCCGGGACAGGACGAACACCGGGGAGCTGTTTTTT.

This clonotype was counted a single time. For the CDR3, the DNA is TGTGCCAGCAGTGAACGTATAGGACTACTACAAGAGACCCAGTACTTC. Encoded protein: CASSERIGLLQETQYF. J is TRBJ2-5 and V is TRBV2, with D possibly matching TRBD2 (6 bases). Per the germline V gene, CDR1 is SNHLY and CDR2 is FYNNEI. This CDR3 is 16 amino acids long. With 2 bases removed from V and 2 bases from J, the gap between germline ends came to 15 bases.

This clonotype was seen a few times. This chain connects TRBV6-1 to TRBJ1-3; D is perhaps TRBD1 (5 bases). Trimming shortened V by 2 bases and J by 5 bases, and 10 bases separated the two germline ends. The CDR3 totals 14 residues. Germline loops: CDR1 MNHNS, CDR2 SASEGT. The CDR3 nucleotides read TGTGCCAGCAGTGAATCGGGGACGAGAAACACCATATATTTT. This encodes CASSESGTRNTIYF.

This chain links TRBV2 with TRBJ1-1; TRBD1 matches at 7 bases. Germline V gene data show CDR1 as SNHLY and CDR2 as FYNNEI. The J segment lost 6 bases and the V segment lost 6 bases, leaving 13 bases of the junction unmatched. The CDR3 loop spans 15 amino acids. CDR3 region: CASRPSRGPRAEAFF. The CDR3 coding sequence is TGTGCCAGCAGACCATCGAGGGGGCCAAGGGCTGAAGCTTTCTTT.